This T cell receptor beta chain was retrieved from a study of identical twins. This clonotype was observed a few times. Its matching antigen is unknown. Germline V gene sequence: CDR1 SGHVS, CDR2 FQNEAQ. V lost 2 bases to trimming and J lost 7 bases, with 24 bases between them. This CDR3 region has 18 residues. A single record per CDR3 protein comes from TCRdb applying MiXCR to the 5' RACE reads. In the table there are about 520,000 distinct CDR3 sequences, approximately 22% of which are singletons. Study-level results: Whereas memory repertoires showed no such difference, abundant cord blood beta clonotypes carried fewer insertions.

The sample also formed part of further work on T cells expressing NK-cell markers.

The sample comprised CD4+ T cells sorted from blood. The clonotype comes from a woman aged 18-29 years in good health. This chain uses TRBV7-8 with TRBJ2-1; possibly TRBD2 for D (5 bases). CDR3 in DNA: TGTGCCAGCAGCTTAATCAAAGCAGTCGTTAATTGGAGGAATGAGCAGTTCTTC. Protein: CASSLIKAVVNWRNEQFF.